This T cell receptor beta chain came from a study of cytomegalovirus exposure and HLA in healthy donors. Study results and caveats: Some highly shared sequence variants likely arose as a pipeline artifact. As a later analysis revealed, most CMV-associated TCR beta chains appeared HLA-restricted.

This CDR3 comprises 13 residues. V shed 6 bases, J shed 9 bases, and the junction held 5 bases outside the gene matches. Per the germline V gene, CDR1 is ENHRY and CDR2 is SYGVKD. This clone occurred a few times. The antigen is undetermined. The study ran its PCR with 60 Vbeta and 13 Jbeta primers. Profiled with immunoSEQ multiplex PCR; TCRdb holds only in-frame clones, not every one. The sample has approximately 160,000 clones; more than 65% are singletons. This clonotype originated in a man between 18 and 29 years old in good health and CMV-seropositive. Sequencing input: PBMCs. The V call is TRBV10-3, the J call TRBJ2-1; 10 bases fit TRBD2. The CDR3 spells CAIREREGSEQFF. For the CDR3, the DNA is TGTGCCATCAGAGAGCGGGAGGGCAGTGAGCAGTTCTTC.